A single sample is the source of the 8 T cell receptor beta chains below, sequenced in a study of T cells in Graves' hyperthyroidism and ophthalmopathy. RNA transcripts served as the template for amplifying TCR beta CDR3 regions. The HTBI primer set served for first-round RT-PCR of the TCR CDR3. MiXCR, applied by TCRdb to the multiplex PCR reads, yields one record per CDR3 protein. This sample carries hundreds of thousands of distinct CDR3 sequences, roughly 15% of them seen once, and the ten largest clones take around 3.3%. The sequencing input was blood. Every receptor here comes from a woman in her thirties or forties with Graves' ophthalmopathy.

This clonotype was observed a few times. The CDR3: CASSVGLGGGGNEQFF. CDR3 DNA: TGTGCCAGCAGCGTAGGGCTCGGGGGTGGGGGCAATGAGCAGTTCTTC. V gene TRBV9 combines with J gene TRBJ2-1; D possibly corresponds to TRBD2 (6 bases). CDR1 is SGDLS, CDR2 YYNGEE, per germline. CDR3 length equals 16 residues. Trimming pared 0 bases from V and 6 bases from J, leaving 16 bases between.

The table lists this clonotype with many counts. J is TRBJ2-5 and V is TRBV5-1; D unclear. V shed 6 bases and J shed 5 bases, with 14 bases lying between them. Germline CDR1 and CDR2: SGHRS and YFSETQ. The CDR3 runs to 13 residues. CDR3: CASKGGDTETQYF. CDR3 nucleotide sequence: TGCGCCAGCAAGGGCGGTGATACGGAGACCCAGTACTTC.

In this sample, this clonotype turned up many times. The genes are TRBV29-1 and TRBJ2-1, with D perhaps TRBD1 or TRBD2 (6 bases each). Germline loops: CDR1 SQVTM, CDR2 ANQGSEA. This CDR3 contains 12 residues. Trimming shortened V by 4 bases and J by 8 bases, and 12 bases separated the two germline ends. The CDR3 DNA reads TGCAGCGTTGGCCAAGGGGGGCATGAGCAGTTCTTC. It translates to CSVGQGGHEQFF.

This clonotype has at least ten counts. The chain links TRBV5-6 to TRBJ2-1; D unclear. Per germline, CDR1 SGHDT and CDR2 YYEEEE. The CDR3 is 12 residues long. The V end was cut by 4 bases, the J end by 6 bases, with 8 bases between. CDR3 residues: CASSRILNEQFF. The CDR3 nucleotides are TGTGCCAGCAGCCGAATACTCAATGAGCAGTTCTTC. The whole variable domain, remainder taken from reference TRBV5-6 and TRBJ2-1, is DAGVTQSPTHLIKTRGQQVTLRCSPKSGHDTVSWYQQALGQGPQFIFQYYEEEERQRGNFPDRFSGHQFPNYSSELNVNALLLGDSALYLCASSRILNEQFFGPGTRLTVL.

The chain is built from TRBV7-6 and TRBJ2-4; weak D call: TRBD1 (6 bases). CDR1 is SGHVS and CDR2 is FNYEAQ in the germline V gene. The CDR3 extends over 14 amino acids. V dropped 1 base and J dropped 8 bases, with 12 bases sitting between them. DNA of the CDR3: TGTGCCAGCAGCTTAGGGCTAGAGGGGGACATTCAGTACTTC. Amino acid sequence: CASSLGLEGDIQYF.

This clonotype showed up many times. The chain has TRBV5-1 and TRBJ2-1; D ambiguous. Germline-derived CDR1 and CDR2 are SGHRS and YFSETQ. The V gene lost 0 bases and the J gene lost 6 bases, with 16 bases spanning the gap. The CDR3 extends over 16 amino acids. In nucleotides, the CDR3 is TGCGCCAGCAGCTTGGGTGAGATTTCTTCAGGCAATGAGCAGTTCTTC. Residues: CASSLGEISSGNEQFF.

The J gene is TRBJ1-1, the V gene TRBV6-2 or TRBV6-3; the D is unclear. The germline V gene has CDR1 MNHEY and CDR2 SVGEGT. This CDR3 is built from 12 residues. The V and J ends lost 11 bases and 11 bases respectively, with 21 bases between them. DNA of the CDR3: TGTGCCGGCCGGCGAGTCCAAGGGCACGCTTTCTTT. Protein: CAGRRVQGHAFF.

This clonotype was counted only a few times. The chain has TRBV25-1 and TRBJ2-3; 8 bases are a match to TRBD1. Losses at the gene ends were 8 bases for V and 1 base for J; bases not matched to a gene: 5. There are 14 residues in the CDR3. Germline loops: CDR1 MGHDK, CDR2 SYGVNS. The CDR3 loop is CASGQGGRTDTQYF. Here the CDR3 DNA reads TGTGCCAGCGGACAGGGTGGCCGCACAGATACGCAGTATTTT.